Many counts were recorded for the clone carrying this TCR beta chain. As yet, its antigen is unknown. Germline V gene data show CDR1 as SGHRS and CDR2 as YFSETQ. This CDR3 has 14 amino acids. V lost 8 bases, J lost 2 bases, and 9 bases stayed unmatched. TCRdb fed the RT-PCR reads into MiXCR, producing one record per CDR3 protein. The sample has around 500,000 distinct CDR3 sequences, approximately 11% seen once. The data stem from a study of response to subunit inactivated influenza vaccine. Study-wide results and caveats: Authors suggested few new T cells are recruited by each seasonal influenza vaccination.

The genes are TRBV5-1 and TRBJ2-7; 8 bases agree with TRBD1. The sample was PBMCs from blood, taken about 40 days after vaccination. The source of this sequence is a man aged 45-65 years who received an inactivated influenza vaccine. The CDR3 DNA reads TGCGCCAGTCGTCCGGACAGGGACACCTACGAGCAGTACTTC. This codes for CASRPDRDTYEQYF. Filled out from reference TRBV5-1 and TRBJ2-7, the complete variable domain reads KAGVTQTPRYLIKTRGQQVTLSCSPISGHRSVSWYQQTPGQGLQFLFEYFSETQRNKGNFPGRFSGRQFSNSRSEMNVSTLELGDSALYLCASRPDRDTYEQYFGPGTRLTVT.